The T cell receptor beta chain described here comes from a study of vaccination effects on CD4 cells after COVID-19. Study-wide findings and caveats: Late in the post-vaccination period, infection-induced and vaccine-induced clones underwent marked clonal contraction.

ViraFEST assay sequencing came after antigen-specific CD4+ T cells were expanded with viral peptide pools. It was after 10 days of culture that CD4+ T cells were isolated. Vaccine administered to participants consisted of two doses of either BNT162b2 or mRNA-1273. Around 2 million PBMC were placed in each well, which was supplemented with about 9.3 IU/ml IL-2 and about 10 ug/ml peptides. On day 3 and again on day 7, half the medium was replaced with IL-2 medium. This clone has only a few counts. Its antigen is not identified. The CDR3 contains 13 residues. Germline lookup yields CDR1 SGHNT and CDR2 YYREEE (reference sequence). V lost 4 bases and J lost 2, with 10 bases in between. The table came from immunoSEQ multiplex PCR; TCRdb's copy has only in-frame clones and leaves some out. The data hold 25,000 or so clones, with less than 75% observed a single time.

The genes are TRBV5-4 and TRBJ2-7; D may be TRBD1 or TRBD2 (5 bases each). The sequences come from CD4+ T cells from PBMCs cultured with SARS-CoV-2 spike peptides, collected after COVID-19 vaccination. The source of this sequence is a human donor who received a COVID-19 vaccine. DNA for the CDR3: TGTGCCAGCAGCCGGGACGGTACCTACGAGCAGTACTTC. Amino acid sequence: CASSRDGTYEQYF.